Each of the 30 T cell receptor beta chains below was sequenced from the same sample in a study of graft-versus-host responses after intestinal transplantation. No cognate antigen is known for these TCRs. Produced via immunoSEQ multiplex PCR; TCRdb's table is partial and in-frame only. The sample includes 80,000 to 100,000 clones, about nine tenths seen only once; the top ten take nearly 0.11%. The specimen was unstimulated CD4+ T cells sorted from spleen or lymph node cells, collected before intestinal transplant. The origin of the receptors is a human donor who received an intestinal transplant.

The chain recombines TRBV6-5 with TRBJ2-5; D may be TRBD2 (6 bases). Trimming took 2 bases from V and 5 from J, leaving 15 bases between them. The CDR3 totals 15 residues. Germline lookup yields CDR1 MNHEY and CDR2 SVGAGI. In nucleotides, the CDR3 is TGTGCCAGCAGTTACGTACTGGCGGGGCCGGAGACCCAGTACTTC. Its translation: CASSYVLAGPETQYF.

This clone occurred a few times. The chain recombines TRBV6-5 with TRBJ2-7, with 12 bases that match TRBD2. V shed 6 bases and J 4 bases; nucleotides not matched to a gene: 7. The CDR3 sequence is 15 residues long. In germline, CDR1 is MNHEY, CDR2 SVGAGI. As DNA, the CDR3 is TGTGCCAGCAGCCCGACTAGCGGGGGAGATTACGAGCAGTACTTC. Encoded protein: CASSPTSGGDYEQYF.

V gene TRBV4-2 combines with J gene TRBJ2-5, with unresolved D. Germline CDR1 is LGHNA and CDR2 is YNFKEQ. This CDR3 has 15 amino acids. Trimming shortened V by 4 bases and J by 5 bases, and 17 bases separated the two germline ends. CDR3 bases: TGTGCCAGCAGCCGCCGATTTGGTGGGCAGGAGACCCAGTACTTC. Translating it yields CASSRRFGGQETQYF.

This chain connects TRBV5-4 to TRBJ2-5, with D perhaps matching TRBD2 (6 bases). Trimming cost V 5 bases and J 5 bases, with 13 bases left between them. The CDR3 has 13 residues. Germline values: CDR1 SGHNT, CDR2 YYREEE (reference sequence). DNA for the CDR3: TGTGCCAGCAGAAAACTAGGAGGGGAGACCCAGTACTTC. It codes for CASRKLGGETQYF.

This chain connects TRBV18 to TRBJ1-2; 8 bases match TRBD1. The CDR3 length is 14 residues. V lost 3 bases, J lost 6 bases, and 6 bases stayed unmatched. CDR1 KGHSH and CDR2 LQKENI come from the germline V gene. The CDR3 region is CASSPSGGENGYTF. As DNA, the CDR3 is TGTGCCAGCTCACCGTCAGGGGGCGAAAATGGCTACACCTTC.

The CDR3 reads CASSLSGGAPYEQYF. The CDR3 bases are TGTGCCAGCAGCCTCAGTGGGGGGGCCCCCTACGAGCAGTACTTC. The V gene is TRBV5-4, the J gene TRBJ2-7, with D possibly being TRBD2 (7 bases). This CDR3 is 15 amino acids long. Germline V CDR1 and CDR2: SGHNT, YYREEE (reference sequence). Trimming left V 4 bases short and J 2 bases short, with 16 bases between.

The chain links TRBV5-1 to TRBJ2-4; TRBD2 might be the D (6 bases). The germline V gene encodes CDR1 SGHRS and CDR2 YFSETQ. V was trimmed by 0 bases and J by 5 bases, leaving 12 bases between them. This CDR3 has 15 amino acids. The CDR3 loop is CASSLEAGPQNIQYF. The CDR3 nucleotides are TGCGCCAGCAGCTTGGAGGCGGGGCCGCAAAACATTCAGTACTTC. The whole variable domain, remainder taken from reference TRBV5-1 and TRBJ2-4, is KAGVTQTPRYLIKTRGQQVTLSCSPISGHRSVSWYQQTPGQGLQFLFEYFSETQRNKGNFPGRFSGRQFSNSRSEMNVSTLELGDSALYLCASSLEAGPQNIQYFGAGTRLSVL.

The chain is built from TRBV2 and TRBJ2-5, with 8 bases identical to TRBD2. The CDR3 spans 13 residues. V shed 6 bases and J 4 bases; nucleotides not matched to a gene: 4. Germline loops: CDR1 SNHLY, CDR2 FYNNEI. In DNA form, the CDR3 reads TGTGCCAGCAGGGATAGCGGGGTAGAGACCCAGTACTTC. It codes for CASRDSGVETQYF.

The chain joins TRBV5-1 to TRBJ1-2; TRBD1 agrees at 7 bases. Looked up from germline, CDR1 is SGHRS and CDR2 is YFSETQ. The CDR3 is 14 amino acids. After removal of 6 bases from V and 8 bases from J, the junction contained 13 bases not matched to a gene. The CDR3 here is CASKTGTDGVGYTF. CDR3 sequence (DNA): TGCGCCAGCAAAACGGGGACAGACGGGGTCGGCTACACCTTC.

This chain joins TRBV7-3 and TRBJ1-2, with 8 bases that match TRBD1. The CDR3 has 18 amino acids. Losses at the gene ends were 6 bases for V and 8 bases for J; bases not matched to a gene: 23. CDR1 is SGHTA, CDR2 FQGTGA, per germline. CDR3 sequence (DNA): TGTGCCAGCAGAAACAGACAGGGGACGAGGGATCTATGGTCGGGCTACACCTTC. Amino acid sequence: CASRNRQGTRDLWSGYTF.

The genes are TRBV2 and TRBJ1-1; D not certain. Germline-derived CDR1 and CDR2 are SNHLY and FYNNEI. The CDR3 extends over 11 amino acids. V shed 5 bases and J shed 3 bases, with 4 bases lying between them. The CDR3 DNA is TGTGCCAGCAGTCTCGACACTGAAGCTTTCTTT. It encodes CASSLDTEAFF.

The chain employs TRBV10-1 and TRBJ2-5, with TRBD1 matching over 12 bases. The J segment lost 5 bases and the V segment lost 5 bases, leaving 6 bases of the junction unmatched. The CDR3 length is 15 residues. Germline-derived CDR1 and CDR2 are WNHNN and SYGVQD (reference sequence). CDR3 sequence reads: CASSTGTGGDETQYF. The CDR3 nucleotides are TGCGCCAGCAGTACCGGGACAGGGGGCGATGAGACCCAGTACTTC.

The rearrangement uses TRBV6-5 and TRBJ2-2; TRBD2 is a possible D gene (5 bases). Germline values: CDR1 MNHEY, CDR2 SVGAGI. The CDR3 sequence is 13 residues long. V was clipped by 4 bases and J by 7 bases, with 10 bases between them. The CDR3 protein is CASSFEGFGELFF. The CDR3 DNA follows: TGTGCCAGCAGTTTTGAGGGATTCGGGGAGCTGTTTTTT.

The DNA for the CDR3 is TGCAGCGTTGCAGGGATCGCCTACGAGCAGTACTTC. Translation: CSVAGIAYEQYF. This chain uses TRBV29-1 with TRBJ2-7; possible D gene TRBD1, 5 bases. CDR3 length equals 12 residues. Germline V gene sequence: CDR1 SQVTM, CDR2 ANQGSEA. Between the trimmed V and J ends, which lost 4 bases and 2 bases, there was a span of 9 bases.

The rearrangement uses TRBV19 and TRBJ1-1, with D possibly TRBD1 on 6 matching bases. The CDR3 has 14 amino acids. Looked up from germline, CDR1 is LNHDA and CDR2 is SQIVND (reference sequence). V was cut by 6 bases and J by 7 bases, with 18 bases left in between. CDR3 sequence (DNA): TGTGCCAGTAGCCATACGGGCCCCAGGGGTGAAGCTTTCTTT. Amino acid sequence: CASSHTGPRGEAFF.

This chain uses TRBV6-6 with TRBJ2-6, with TRBD1 identical over 9 bases. CDR1 is MNHNY and CDR2 is SVGAGI in the germline V gene (reference sequence). The CDR3 totals 16 residues. Unmatched junction bases numbered 5, after V lost 8 bases and J lost 0 bases. In DNA, the CDR3 is TGTGCCAGCCGGGACAGGGCCAACTCTGGGGCCAACGTCCTGACTTTC. This codes for CASRDRANSGANVLTF.

Regarding this clone: Its ends do not fully match the called genes, so a read error is possible. The rearrangement uses TRBV5-1 and TRBJ2-3; no definite D call. The CDR3 length is 15 residues. Germline-derived CDR1 and CDR2 are SGHRS and YFSETQ. The CDR3 here is CASSLQLGAEDMQYF. The CDR3 coding sequence is TGCGCCAGCAGCCTGCAGCTAGGAGCTGAGGATATGCAGTATTTT.

The chain is built from TRBV13 and TRBJ2-5, with D possibly TRBD2 on 6 matching bases. V shed 5 bases and J shed 14 bases, with 18 bases lying between them. CDR3 length: 12 residues. CDR1 and CDR2 from the germline V gene are PRHDT and FYEKMQ (reference sequence). The CDR3 region has the DNA TGTGCCAGCAGCACCCCCGGACTACCATCCTACTTC. Encoded protein: CASSTPGLPSYF.

In its sample, this clone was seen a few times. The CDR3 DNA sequence: TGTGCCAGCAGTTACTCTGGACAGGGGGAGAACTATGGCTACACCTTC. This codes for CASSYSGQGENYGYTF. V is TRBV6-5 and J is TRBJ1-2; 10 bases fit TRBD1. J gave up 2 bases and V 0 bases, and 3 bases lay outside the gene matches. The CDR3 covers 16 residues. Germline lookup yields CDR1 MNHEY and CDR2 SVGAGI.

This clone has more than one count but fewer than ten. The V call is TRBV5-6, the J call TRBJ2-7, with 10 bases identical to TRBD2. The V gene end was trimmed by 2 bases and the J gene end by 0 bases; junction bases not matched to a gene: 5. This CDR3 has 16 residues. Looked up from germline, CDR1 is SGHDT and CDR2 is YYEEEE. The chain's CDR3 is CASSFWGLASSYEQYF. The CDR3 DNA follows: TGTGCCAGCAGCTTCTGGGGACTAGCGAGCTCCTACGAGCAGTACTTC.

The rearrangement links TRBV6-5 to TRBJ1-4, with 12 bases aligning to TRBD1. V was pared by 6 bases and J by 11 bases, with 4 bases of the junction left unmatched. The length of the CDR3 is 13 residues. Germline CDR1 is MNHEY and CDR2 is SVGAGI. CDR3 in amino acids: CASRPGQGAKLFF. CDR3 DNA: TGTGCCAGCAGACCGGGACAGGGGGCTAAACTGTTTTTT.

The chain uses TRBV6-1 and TRBJ1-5; no clear D. CDR1 and CDR2 (germline): MNHNS, SASEGT. This CDR3 is built from 14 residues. Trimming left V 6 bases short and J 4 bases short, with 13 bases between. CDR3 residues: CASSAAGNNQPQHF. CDR3 coding DNA: TGTGCCAGCAGCGCCGCGGGGAATAATCAGCCCCAGCATTTT.

The genes are TRBV5-1 and TRBJ2-7; 8 bases agree with TRBD2. Trimming took 4 bases from V and 6 from J; bases not matched to a gene: 12. The CDR3 consists of 15 residues. Germline CDR1 reads SGHRS; CDR2 reads YFSETQ. For the CDR3, the DNA is TGCGCCAGCAGCCCCGTGAGCGGGGGTCCCCTCGAGCAGTACTTC. Its translation is CASSPVSGGPLEQYF.

V is TRBV2 and J is TRBJ2-2, with a tentative D call TRBD2 (5 bases). This CDR3 is 16 amino acids long. Per the germline V gene, CDR1 is SNHLY and CDR2 is FYNNEI. The germline V and J ends were trimmed by 5 bases and 0 bases, with 13 bases remaining between them. CDR3 DNA: TGTGCCAGCAGTCTCCGGACTGGCACGAACACCGGGGAGCTGTTTTTT. This encodes CASSLRTGTNTGELFF.

The chain is built from TRBV5-6 and TRBJ2-7; 7 positions match TRBD2. This CDR3 has 14 residues. Germline values: CDR1 SGHDT, CDR2 YYEEEE. Trimming at V came to 3 bases and at J to 3 bases, leaving 6 bases not matched to a gene. The CDR3 nucleotides are TGTGCCAGCAGCTCGGGCGGGGGAAACTACGAGCAGTACTTC. This gives the protein CASSSGGGNYEQYF.

The chain is built from TRBV25-1 and TRBJ2-3; a possible D gene is TRBD2 (5 bases). The V and J ends lost 1 base and 0 bases respectively, with 17 bases between them. The CDR3 loop spans 18 amino acids. CDR1 and CDR2 from the germline V gene are MGHDK and SYGVNS. The CDR3 spells CASSEWRQAYTSTDTQYF. The CDR3 bases are TGTGCCAGCAGTGAATGGAGGCAGGCCTATACCAGCACAGATACGCAGTATTTT.

The rearrangement uses TRBV18 and TRBJ1-5; possible D gene TRBD1, 6 bases. The V end lost 2 bases, the J end lost 6 bases, and 11 bases lay between the germline ends. In germline, CDR1 is KGHSH, CDR2 LQKENI. The CDR3 runs 14 residues. This CDR3 is CASSPGGAGQPQHF. CDR3 coding DNA: TGTGCCAGCTCACCAGGGGGCGCGGGTCAGCCCCAGCATTTT. The full variable domain, its missing parts supplied by reference TRBV18 and TRBJ1-5, is NAGVMQNPRHLVRRRGQEARLRCSPMKGHSHVYWYRQLPEEGLKFMVYLQKENIIDESGMPKERFSAEFPKEGPSILRIQQVVRGDSAAYFCASSPGGAGQPQHFGDGTRLSIL.

This chain links TRBV5-1 with TRBJ2-3; D might be TRBD1 (7 bases). Germline V lookup: CDR1 SGHRS, CDR2 YFSETQ. This CDR3 contains 16 residues. V lost 2 bases to trimming and J lost 4 bases, with 17 bases between them. The CDR3 DNA reads TGCGCCAGCAGCTTCCAGGGGGGCGATTTCTCAGATACGCAGTATTTT. This translates into CASSFQGGDFSDTQYF.

The genes are TRBV7-2 and TRBJ2-3; 8 bases fit TRBD1. This CDR3 has 16 residues. CDR1 is SGHTA, CDR2 FQGNSA, per germline. The V gene end was trimmed by 5 bases and the J gene end by 3 bases; junction bases not matched to a gene: 10. The CDR3 loop is CASSPGQGWRTDTQYF. CDR3 bases: TGTGCCAGCAGCCCAGGACAGGGATGGAGGACAGATACGCAGTATTTT.

The chain links TRBV19 to TRBJ1-4; TRBD1 agrees at 8 bases. Per germline, CDR1 LNHDA and CDR2 SQIVND (reference sequence). This CDR3 is 14 amino acids long. With 6 bases clipped from V and 5 bases from J, the junction kept 5 bases outside the gene matches. The CDR3 spells CASSRTGTNEKLFF. The CDR3 DNA reads TGTGCCAGTAGCCGGACAGGGACGAATGAAAAACTGTTTTTT.